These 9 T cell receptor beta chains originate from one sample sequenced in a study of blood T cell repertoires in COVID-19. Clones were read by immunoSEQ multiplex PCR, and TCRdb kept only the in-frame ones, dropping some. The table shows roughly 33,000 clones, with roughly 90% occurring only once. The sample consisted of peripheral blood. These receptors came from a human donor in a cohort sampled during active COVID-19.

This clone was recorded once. CDR3 residues: CASSHPSGRAENEQFF. CDR3 coding DNA: TGTGCCAGCAGCCATCCCAGCGGGAGGGCCGAAAATGAGCAGTTCTTC. V gene TRBV4-2 combines with J gene TRBJ2-1, with TRBD2 matching 10 bases. CDR3 length: 16 amino acids. The trim removed 3 bases at V and 7 bases at J, leaving 9 bases unmatched. Germline V gene sequence: CDR1 LGHNA, CDR2 YNFKEQ.

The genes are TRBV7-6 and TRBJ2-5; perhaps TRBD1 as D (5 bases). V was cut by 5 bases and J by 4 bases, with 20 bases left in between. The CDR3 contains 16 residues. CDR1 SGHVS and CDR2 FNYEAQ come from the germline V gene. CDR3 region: CASSQGPGPAVETQYF. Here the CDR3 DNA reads TGTGCCAGCAGCCAGGGCCCGGGCCCGGCCGTAGAGACCCAGTACTTC.

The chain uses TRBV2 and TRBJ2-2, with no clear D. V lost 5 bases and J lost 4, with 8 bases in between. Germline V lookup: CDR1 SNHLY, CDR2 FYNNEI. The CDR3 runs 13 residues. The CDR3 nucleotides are TGTGCCAGCAGTTCGGTCTCCACCGGGGAGCTGTTTTTT. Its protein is CASSSVSTGELFF.

CDR3: CASSPGQGDTGELFF. CDR3 in DNA: TGTGCCAGCAGCCCCGGACAGGGCGACACCGGGGAGCTGTTTTTT. The rearrangement uses TRBV7-3 and TRBJ2-2; 8 bases map to TRBD1. The CDR3 contains 15 residues. CDR1 SGHTA and CDR2 FQGTGA come from the germline V gene. Germline trimming cut 5 bases from V and 3 bases from J; bases unmatched to any gene: 5.

The CDR3 nucleotides are TGTGCCAGCAGTGCCGGCGGGCCTACGCAGTATTTT. Residues: CASSAGGPTQYF. J is TRBJ2-3 and V is TRBV12-3 or TRBV12-4, with TRBD2 as a possible D gene (5 bases). V was clipped by 5 bases and J by 8 bases, with 11 bases between them. The CDR3 sequence is 12 residues long.

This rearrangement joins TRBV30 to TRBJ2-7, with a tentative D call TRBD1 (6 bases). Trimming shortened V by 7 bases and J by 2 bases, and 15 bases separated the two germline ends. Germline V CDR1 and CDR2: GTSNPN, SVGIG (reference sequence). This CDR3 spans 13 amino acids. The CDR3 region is CALGTGSTYEQYF. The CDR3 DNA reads TGTGCCTTGGGTACAGGGTCGACCTACGAGCAGTACTTC.

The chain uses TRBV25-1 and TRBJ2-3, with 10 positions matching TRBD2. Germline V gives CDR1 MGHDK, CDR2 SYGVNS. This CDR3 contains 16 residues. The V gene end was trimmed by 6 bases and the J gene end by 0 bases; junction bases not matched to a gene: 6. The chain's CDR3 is CASRAGGIASTDTQYF. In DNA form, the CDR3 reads TGTGCCAGCAGAGCGGGAGGGATAGCTAGCACAGATACGCAGTATTTT.

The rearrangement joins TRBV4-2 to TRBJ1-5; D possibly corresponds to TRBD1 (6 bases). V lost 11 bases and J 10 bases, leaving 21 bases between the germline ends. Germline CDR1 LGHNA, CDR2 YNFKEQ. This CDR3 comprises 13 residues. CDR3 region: CARRGGLGVPQHF. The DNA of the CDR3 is TGTGCCCGACGGGGGGGGCTGGGGGTTCCCCAGCATTTT.

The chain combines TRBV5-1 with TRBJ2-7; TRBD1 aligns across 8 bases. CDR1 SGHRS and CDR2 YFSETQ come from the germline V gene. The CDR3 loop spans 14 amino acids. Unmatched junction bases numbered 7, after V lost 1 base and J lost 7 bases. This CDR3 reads CASSLFQGAWEQYF. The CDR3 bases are TGCGCCAGCAGCTTGTTTCAGGGGGCGTGGGAGCAGTACTTC.